The clone carrying this TCR beta chain was found a few times. As yet, its antigen is unknown. The source of the sample is a study of T cell repertoires in cytomegalovirus infection. Study context: Public signatures in TCR beta pointed to CMV infection and matching HLA type.

TCRdb re-called the reads through MiXCR, storing one row per CDR3 protein. This sample carries around 450,000 distinct CDR3 sequences, approximately 31% of them seen once, and the ten largest clones take around 13%. General study results and limits: Adding up the frequency of public TCR beta families identified people who carried CMV plus the relevant HLA.

V lost 3 bases and J 0 bases, leaving 21 bases between the germline ends. Germline loops: CDR1 MNHEY, CDR2 SMNVEV (reference sequence). The CDR3 runs to 19 residues. The chain employs TRBV27 and TRBJ2-4; either TRBD1 or TRBD2 may fit D (6 bases each). This TCR came from a human donor in good health (CMV status not recorded). Some clones in this sample may be carry-over from other donors' samples. Sequencing used PBMCs. The CDR3 protein is CASSFLGGQAPLAKNIQYF. For the CDR3, the DNA is TGTGCCAGCAGTTTTTTGGGGGGCCAAGCACCTCTAGCCAAAAACATTCAGTACTTC.